The T cell receptor beta chain under discussion was sequenced for a study of brain T cells in children with intractable seizures. Findings of the study overall: Patients' HCMV serostatus was unknown; virus specificity rests on CDR3 similarity alone. Absence of clones before surgery may stem from lower sequencing depth.

Measured with immunoSEQ multiplex PCR; TCRdb has only the in-frame clones, and not every one. The sample holds 300,000 to 400,000 clones, 93% seen once. CDR1 KGHSH and CDR2 LQKENI come from the germline V gene. The CDR3 loop spans 14 amino acids. The V gene lost 1 base and the J gene lost 7 bases, with 8 bases spanning the gap. Time point described: blood from clinic visit 5 months post-surgery; TSC patient then seizure free. Only cases whose brain tissue showed the highest T cell transcript signatures were sequenced. Pre-surgery treatment included at least one anti-epileptic drug. This clone was observed a few times. Its target is not known.

The chain links TRBV18 to TRBJ1-6, with D possibly TRBD1 on 6 matching bases. This TCR was sampled from a boy less than two years old with tuberous sclerosis and intractable seizures. The sample in question was peripheral blood, obtained less than 6 months after surgery. The CDR3 protein is CASSPQGGNSPLHF. The CDR3 DNA sequence: TGTGCCAGCTCACCACAGGGGGGGAATTCACCCCTCCACTTT.